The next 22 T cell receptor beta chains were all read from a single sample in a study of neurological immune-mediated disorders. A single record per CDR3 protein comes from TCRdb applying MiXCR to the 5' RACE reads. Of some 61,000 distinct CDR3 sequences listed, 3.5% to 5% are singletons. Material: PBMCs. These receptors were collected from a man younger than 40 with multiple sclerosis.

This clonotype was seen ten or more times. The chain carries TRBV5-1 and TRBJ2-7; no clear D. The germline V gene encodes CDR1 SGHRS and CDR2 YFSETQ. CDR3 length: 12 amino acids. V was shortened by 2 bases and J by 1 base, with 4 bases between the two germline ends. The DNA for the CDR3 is TGCGCCAGCAGCTTCACATCCTACGAGCAGTACTTC. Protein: CASSFTSYEQYF.

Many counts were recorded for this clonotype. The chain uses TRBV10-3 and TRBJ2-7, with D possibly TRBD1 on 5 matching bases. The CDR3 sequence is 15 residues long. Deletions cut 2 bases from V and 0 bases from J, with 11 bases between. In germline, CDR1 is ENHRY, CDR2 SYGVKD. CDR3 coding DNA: TGTGCCATCAGTGAGGGGAAGGACACCTCCTACGAGCAGTACTTC. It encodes CAISEGKDTSYEQYF.

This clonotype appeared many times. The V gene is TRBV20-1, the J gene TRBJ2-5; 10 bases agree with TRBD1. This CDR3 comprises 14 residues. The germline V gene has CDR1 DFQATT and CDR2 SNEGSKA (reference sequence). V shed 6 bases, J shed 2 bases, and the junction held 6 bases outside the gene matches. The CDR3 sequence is CSATGQGSQETQYF. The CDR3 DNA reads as TGCAGTGCGACGGGACAGGGGTCGCAAGAGACCCAGTACTTC.

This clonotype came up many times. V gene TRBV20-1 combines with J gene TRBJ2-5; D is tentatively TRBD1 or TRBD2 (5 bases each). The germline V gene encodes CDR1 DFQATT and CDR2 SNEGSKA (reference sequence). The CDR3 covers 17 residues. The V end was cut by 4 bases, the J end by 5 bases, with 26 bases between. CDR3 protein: CSAKPGPRRWGEETQYF. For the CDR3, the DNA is TGCAGTGCTAAACCGGGACCAAGGCGGTGGGGAGAGGAGACCCAGTACTTC.

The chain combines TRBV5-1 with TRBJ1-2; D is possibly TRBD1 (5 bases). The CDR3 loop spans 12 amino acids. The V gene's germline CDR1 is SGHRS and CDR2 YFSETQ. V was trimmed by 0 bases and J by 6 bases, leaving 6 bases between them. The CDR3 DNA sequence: TGCGCCAGCAGCTTGGAGGGGAATGGCTACACCTTC. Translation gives CASSLEGNGYTF.

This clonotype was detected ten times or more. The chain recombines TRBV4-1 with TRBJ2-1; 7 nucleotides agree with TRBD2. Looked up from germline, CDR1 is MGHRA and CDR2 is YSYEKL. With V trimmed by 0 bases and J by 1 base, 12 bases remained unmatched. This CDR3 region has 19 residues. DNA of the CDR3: TGCGCCAGCAGCCAAGATCATTCTAGGGCGGGGGTTTCCTACAATGAGCAGTTCTTC. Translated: CASSQDHSRAGVSYNEQFF.

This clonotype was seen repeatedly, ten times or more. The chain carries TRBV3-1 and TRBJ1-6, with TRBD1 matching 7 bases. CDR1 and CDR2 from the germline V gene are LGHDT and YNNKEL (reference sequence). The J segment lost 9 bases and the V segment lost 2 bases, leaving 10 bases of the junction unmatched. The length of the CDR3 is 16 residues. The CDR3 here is CASSQRAGGSPSPLHF. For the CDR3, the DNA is TGTGCCAGCAGCCAAAGGGCAGGGGGATCACCTTCACCCCTCCACTTT.

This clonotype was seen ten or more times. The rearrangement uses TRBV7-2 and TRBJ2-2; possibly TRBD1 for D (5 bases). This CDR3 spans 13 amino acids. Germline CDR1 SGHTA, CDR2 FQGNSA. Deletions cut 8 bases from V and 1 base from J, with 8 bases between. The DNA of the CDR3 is TGTGCCAGCGGCGGACAGAACACCGGGGAGCTGTTTTTT. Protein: CASGGQNTGELFF.

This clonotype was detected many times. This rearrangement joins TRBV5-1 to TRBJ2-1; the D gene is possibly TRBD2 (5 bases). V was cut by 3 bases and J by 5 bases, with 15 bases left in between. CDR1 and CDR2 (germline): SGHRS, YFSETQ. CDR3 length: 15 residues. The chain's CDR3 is CASSSLTGRDNEQFF. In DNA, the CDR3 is TGCGCCAGCAGCTCTTTAACGGGAAGGGACAATGAGCAGTTCTTC.

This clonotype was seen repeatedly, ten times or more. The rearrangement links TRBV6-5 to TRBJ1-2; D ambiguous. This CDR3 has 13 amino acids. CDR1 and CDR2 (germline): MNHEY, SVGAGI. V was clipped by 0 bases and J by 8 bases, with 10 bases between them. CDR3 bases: TGTGCCAGCAGTTACTCCACTGGAGTGGGCTACACCTTC. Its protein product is CASSYSTGVGYTF.

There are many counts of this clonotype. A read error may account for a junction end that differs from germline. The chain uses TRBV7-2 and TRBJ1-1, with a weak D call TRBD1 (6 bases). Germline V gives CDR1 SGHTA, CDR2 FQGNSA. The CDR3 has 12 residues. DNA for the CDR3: TGTGCCAGCAGCCCGAACTCCCGGGACATTCTCTTT. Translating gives CASSPNSRDILF.

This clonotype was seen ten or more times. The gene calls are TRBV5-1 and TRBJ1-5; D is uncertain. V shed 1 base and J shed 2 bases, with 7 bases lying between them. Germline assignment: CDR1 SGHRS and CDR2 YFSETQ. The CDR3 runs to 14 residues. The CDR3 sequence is CASSLREGNQPQHF. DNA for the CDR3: TGCGCCAGCAGCTTGAGGGAGGGCAATCAGCCCCAGCATTTT.

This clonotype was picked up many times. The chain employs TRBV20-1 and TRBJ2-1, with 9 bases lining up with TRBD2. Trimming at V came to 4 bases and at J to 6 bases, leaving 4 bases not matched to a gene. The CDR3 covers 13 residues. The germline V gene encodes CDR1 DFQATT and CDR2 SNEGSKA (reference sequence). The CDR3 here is CSATSGEANEQFF. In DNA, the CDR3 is TGCAGTGCTACTAGCGGGGAGGCCAATGAGCAGTTCTTC.

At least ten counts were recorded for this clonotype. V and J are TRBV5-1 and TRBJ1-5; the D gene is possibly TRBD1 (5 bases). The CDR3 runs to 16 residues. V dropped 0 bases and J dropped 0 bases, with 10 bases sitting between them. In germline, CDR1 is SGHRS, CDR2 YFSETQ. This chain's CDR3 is CASSLEGTDSNQPQHF. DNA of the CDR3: TGCGCCAGCAGCTTGGAAGGGACGGATAGCAATCAGCCCCAGCATTTT.

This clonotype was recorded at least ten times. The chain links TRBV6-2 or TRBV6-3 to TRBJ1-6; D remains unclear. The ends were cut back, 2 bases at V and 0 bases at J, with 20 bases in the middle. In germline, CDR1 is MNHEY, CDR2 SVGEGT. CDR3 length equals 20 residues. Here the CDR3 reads CASSYDVRSGQSSYNSPLHF. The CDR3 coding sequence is TGTGCCAGCAGTTACGACGTCCGATCAGGCCAAAGCTCCTATAATTCACCCCTCCACTTT.

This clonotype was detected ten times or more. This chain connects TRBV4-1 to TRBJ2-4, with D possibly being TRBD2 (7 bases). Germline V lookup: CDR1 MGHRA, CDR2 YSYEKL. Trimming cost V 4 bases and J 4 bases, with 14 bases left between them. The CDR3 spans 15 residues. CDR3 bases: TGCGCCAGCAGCCTACGGGGGGCCAGTAAAAACATTCAGTACTTC. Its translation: CASSLRGASKNIQYF.

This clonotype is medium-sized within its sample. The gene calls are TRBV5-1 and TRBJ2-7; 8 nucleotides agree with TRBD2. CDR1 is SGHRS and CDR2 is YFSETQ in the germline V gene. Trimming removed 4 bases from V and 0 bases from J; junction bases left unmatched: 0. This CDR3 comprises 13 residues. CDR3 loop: CASSGTSSYEQYF. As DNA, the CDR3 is TGCGCCAGCAGCGGGACTAGCTCCTACGAGCAGTACTTC.

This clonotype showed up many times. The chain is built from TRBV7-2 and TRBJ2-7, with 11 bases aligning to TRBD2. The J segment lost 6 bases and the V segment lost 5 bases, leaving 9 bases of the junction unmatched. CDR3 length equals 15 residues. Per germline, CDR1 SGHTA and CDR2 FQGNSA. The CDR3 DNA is TGTGCCAGCAGCACCGTAGCGGGGGGGCCAGCCGAGCAGTACTTC. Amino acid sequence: CASSTVAGGPAEQYF.

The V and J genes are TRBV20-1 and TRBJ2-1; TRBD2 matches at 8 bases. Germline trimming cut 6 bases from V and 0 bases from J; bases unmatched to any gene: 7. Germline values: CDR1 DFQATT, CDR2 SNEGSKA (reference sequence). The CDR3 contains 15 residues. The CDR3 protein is CSATTSESSYNEQFF. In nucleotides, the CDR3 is TGCAGTGCGACGACTAGCGAAAGCTCCTACAATGAGCAGTTCTTC.

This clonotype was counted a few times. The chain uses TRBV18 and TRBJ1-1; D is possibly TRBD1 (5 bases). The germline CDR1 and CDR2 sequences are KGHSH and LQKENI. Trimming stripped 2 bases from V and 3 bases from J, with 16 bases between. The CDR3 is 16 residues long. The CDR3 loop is CASSPGTQKKDTEAFF. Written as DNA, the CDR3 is TGTGCCAGCTCACCAGGGACCCAGAAAAAGGACACTGAAGCTTTCTTT.

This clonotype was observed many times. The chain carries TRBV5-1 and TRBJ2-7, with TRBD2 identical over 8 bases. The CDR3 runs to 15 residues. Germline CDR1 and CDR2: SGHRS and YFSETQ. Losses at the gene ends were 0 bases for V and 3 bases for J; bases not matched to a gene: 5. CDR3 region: CASSLERGLNYEQYF. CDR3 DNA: TGCGCCAGCAGCTTGGAGCGGGGGCTAAACTACGAGCAGTACTTC. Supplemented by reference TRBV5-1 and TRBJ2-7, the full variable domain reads KAGVTQTPRYLIKTRGQQVTLSCSPISGHRSVSWYQQTPGQGLQFLFEYFSETQRNKGNFPGRFSGRQFSNSRSEMNVSTLELGDSALYLCASSLERGLNYEQYFGPGTRLTVT.

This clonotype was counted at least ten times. The CDR3 loop reads CASSSTAGLAGDYEQYF. CDR3 in DNA: TGTGCCAGCAGTTCCACTGCCGGGCTAGCGGGGGACTACGAGCAGTACTTC. The V and J genes are TRBV6-2 or TRBV6-3 and TRBJ2-7, with 10 bases aligning to TRBD2. This CDR3 has 17 residues. V lost 4 bases and J lost 3; bases outside the gene matches: 12. Germline V gene sequence: CDR1 MNHEY, CDR2 SVGEGT.